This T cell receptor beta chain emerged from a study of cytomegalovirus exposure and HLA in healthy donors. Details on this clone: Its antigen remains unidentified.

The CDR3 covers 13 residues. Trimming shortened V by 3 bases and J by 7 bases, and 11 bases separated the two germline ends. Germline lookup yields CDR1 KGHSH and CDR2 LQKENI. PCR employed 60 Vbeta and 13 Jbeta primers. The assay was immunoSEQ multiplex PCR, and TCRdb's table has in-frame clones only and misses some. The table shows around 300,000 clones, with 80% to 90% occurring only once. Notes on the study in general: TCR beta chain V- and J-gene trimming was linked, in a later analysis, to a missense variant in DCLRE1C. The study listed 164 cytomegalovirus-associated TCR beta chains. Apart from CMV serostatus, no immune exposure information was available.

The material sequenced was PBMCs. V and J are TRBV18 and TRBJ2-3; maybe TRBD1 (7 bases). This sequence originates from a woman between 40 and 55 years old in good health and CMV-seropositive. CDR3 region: CASSPQGGNTQYF. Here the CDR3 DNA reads TGTGCCAGCTCACCCCAGGGGGGCAATACGCAGTATTTT.